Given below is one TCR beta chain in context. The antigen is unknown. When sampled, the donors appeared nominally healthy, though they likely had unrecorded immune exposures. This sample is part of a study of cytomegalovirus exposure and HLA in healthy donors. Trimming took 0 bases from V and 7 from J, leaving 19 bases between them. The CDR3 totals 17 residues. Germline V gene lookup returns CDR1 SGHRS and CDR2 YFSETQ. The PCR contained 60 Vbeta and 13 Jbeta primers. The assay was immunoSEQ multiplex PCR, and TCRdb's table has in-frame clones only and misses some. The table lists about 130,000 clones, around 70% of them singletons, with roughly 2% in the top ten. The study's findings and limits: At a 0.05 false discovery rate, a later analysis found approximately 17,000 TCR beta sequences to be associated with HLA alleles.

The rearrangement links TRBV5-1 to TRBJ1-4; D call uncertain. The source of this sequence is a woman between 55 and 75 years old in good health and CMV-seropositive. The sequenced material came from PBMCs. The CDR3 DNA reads TGCGCCAGCAGCTTGGCCGGACCCTTCTCACGGGGTGAAAAACTGTTTTTT. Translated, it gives CASSLAGPFSRGEKLFF.